A single sample gave rise to the 13 T cell receptor beta chains below, sequenced in a study of T cell changes during pregnancy in multiple sclerosis. The assay was immunoSEQ multiplex PCR, and TCRdb's table has in-frame clones only and misses some. This table has roughly 57,000 clones, about 90% appearing once. The specimen was CD4+ T cells from peripheral blood mononuclear cells, collected after pregnancy. Source of these receptors: a female donor with multiple sclerosis, enrolled in a pregnancy study.

The gene calls are TRBV5-1 and TRBJ2-2, with 7 bases aligning to TRBD1. With 2 bases clipped from V and 7 bases from J, the junction kept 5 bases outside the gene matches. The germline V gene encodes CDR1 SGHRS and CDR2 YFSETQ. The CDR3 extends over 14 amino acids. CDR3 nucleotides: TGCGCCAGCAGCTTAGACAGGGACCACGGGGAGCTGTTTTTT. It specifies CASSLDRDHGELFF. Full variable domain (outside the CDR3, taken from reference TRBV5-1 and TRBJ2-2): KAGVTQTPRYLIKTRGQQVTLSCSPISGHRSVSWYQQTPGQGLQFLFEYFSETQRNKGNFPGRFSGRQFSNSRSEMNVSTLELGDSALYLCASSLDRDHGELFFGEGSRLTVL.

The rearrangement uses TRBV19 and TRBJ2-4; D might be TRBD2 (6 bases). The V gene's germline CDR1 is LNHDA and CDR2 SQIVND (reference sequence). This CDR3 has 17 amino acids. Trimming cost V 4 bases and J 0 bases, with 16 bases left between them. As DNA, the CDR3 is TGTGCCAGTAGTACCCACGGGAGATCCCTAGCCAAAAACATTCAGTACTTC. It translates to CASSTHGRSLAKNIQYF.

The genes are TRBV4-1 and TRBJ2-5; tentatively, D is TRBD2 (5 bases). Germline loops: CDR1 MGHRA, CDR2 YSYEKL. This CDR3 is 14 amino acids long. V lost 1 base and J 5 bases, leaving 11 bases between the germline ends. CDR3 region: CASSQGPGKETQYF. The CDR3, as DNA: TGCGCCAGCAGCCAAGGCCCCGGGAAGGAGACCCAGTACTTC.

The V and J genes are TRBV7-2 and TRBJ1-2; TRBD1 is a possible D gene (6 bases). CDR1 is SGHTA, CDR2 FQGNSA, per germline. There are 13 residues in the CDR3. V lost 8 bases and J lost 4, with 14 bases in between. The CDR3 spells CASQTGFGYGYTF. CDR3 nucleotides: TGTGCCAGCCAAACAGGGTTCGGCTATGGCTACACCTTC.

The genes are TRBV7-9 and TRBJ1-3, with D unresolved. Germline assignment: CDR1 SEHNR and CDR2 FQNEAQ (reference sequence). V lost 8 bases and J lost 2, with 7 bases in between. The CDR3 runs to 12 residues. CDR3 DNA sequence: TGTGCCAGCGAGGTGGCTGGAAACACCATATATTTT. Its protein product is CASEVAGNTIYF.

This sequence joins TRBV29-1 and TRBJ1-1, with D possibly TRBD1 on 6 matching bases. The CDR3 consists of 13 residues. Per the germline V gene, CDR1 is SQVTM and CDR2 is ANQGSEA. The ends were cut back, 2 bases at V and 1 base at J, with 8 bases in the middle. The CDR3 region has the DNA TGCAGCGTTGAAAGGGGACAGAACACTGAAGCTTTCTTT. Amino acids: CSVERGQNTEAFF. Combining the CDR3 with reference TRBV29-1 and TRBJ1-1 gives the whole variable domain SAVISQKPSRDICQRGTSLTIQCQVDSQVTMMFWYRQQPGQSLTLIATANQGSEATYESGFVIDKFPISRPNLTFSTLTVSNMSPEDSSIYLCSVERGQNTEAFFGQGTRLTVV.

The chain employs TRBV30 and TRBJ1-4, with D maybe TRBD1 (6 bases). This CDR3 region has 13 residues. Between the trimmed V and J ends, which lost 3 bases and 6 bases, there was a span of 11 bases. Germline assignment: CDR1 GTSNPN and CDR2 SVGIG (reference sequence). The CDR3 loop is CAWSQGRYEKLFF. As DNA, the CDR3 is TGTGCCTGGAGCCAGGGGAGATATGAAAAACTGTTTTTT.

This sequence joins TRBV9 and TRBJ1-3; D uncertain. V was cut by 0 bases and J by 3 bases, with 10 bases left in between. Per the germline V gene, CDR1 is SGDLS and CDR2 is YYNGEE. The CDR3 consists of 15 residues. The CDR3 spells CASSVDGGLGNTIYF. For the CDR3, the DNA is TGTGCCAGCAGCGTAGATGGAGGGCTTGGAAACACCATATATTTT.

The chain has TRBV19 and TRBJ1-1; 10 nucleotides agree with TRBD1. CDR3 size: 16 residues. The V segment lost 4 bases and the J segment 7 bases; nucleotides outside the gene matches: 12. Germline V gene data show CDR1 as LNHDA and CDR2 as SQIVND (reference sequence). The CDR3 sequence is CASSTSGTGAMVEAFF. As DNA, the CDR3 is TGTGCCAGTAGTACGTCCGGGACAGGGGCTATGGTTGAAGCTTTCTTT.

V and J are TRBV6-5 and TRBJ1-2; D call uncertain. The CDR3 has 11 residues. Germline CDR1 MNHEY, CDR2 SVGAGI. V lost 2 bases, J lost 7 bases, and 5 bases lay in between. CDR3 region: CASSYAGGYTF. The DNA of the CDR3 is TGTGCCAGCAGTTACGCAGGTGGCTACACCTTC.

This rearrangement joins TRBV2 to TRBJ2-5; perhaps TRBD1 as D (5 bases). Germline CDR1 is SNHLY and CDR2 is FYNNEI. Trimming pared 1 base from V and 7 bases from J, leaving 19 bases between. The CDR3 contains 16 residues. CDR3 DNA sequence: TGTGCCAGCAGTGAAGAGACAGCCCGCCTTGCTGGGACCCAGTACTTC. Amino acid sequence: CASSEETARLAGTQYF.

The CDR3 coding sequence is TGCGCCAGCAGCCTTCGACTAGCGGGGGTCTCCTACGAGCAGTACTTC. Protein sequence: CASSLRLAGVSYEQYF. The chain is built from TRBV10-2 and TRBJ2-7; 12 positions agree with TRBD2. CDR1 WSHSY and CDR2 SAAADI come from the germline V gene. The trim removed 6 bases at V and 0 bases at J, leaving 6 bases unmatched. The CDR3 is 16 residues long.

V and J are TRBV6-6 and TRBJ1-1; D is undetermined. Germline CDR1 and CDR2: MNHNY and SVGAGI (reference sequence). The CDR3 length is 14 residues. The ends were cut back, 7 bases at V and 5 bases at J, with 17 bases in the middle. The CDR3 sequence: CASITNVGRTEAFF. The CDR3 coding sequence is TGTGCCAGCATCACTAATGTGGGTAGGACTGAAGCTTTCTTT.